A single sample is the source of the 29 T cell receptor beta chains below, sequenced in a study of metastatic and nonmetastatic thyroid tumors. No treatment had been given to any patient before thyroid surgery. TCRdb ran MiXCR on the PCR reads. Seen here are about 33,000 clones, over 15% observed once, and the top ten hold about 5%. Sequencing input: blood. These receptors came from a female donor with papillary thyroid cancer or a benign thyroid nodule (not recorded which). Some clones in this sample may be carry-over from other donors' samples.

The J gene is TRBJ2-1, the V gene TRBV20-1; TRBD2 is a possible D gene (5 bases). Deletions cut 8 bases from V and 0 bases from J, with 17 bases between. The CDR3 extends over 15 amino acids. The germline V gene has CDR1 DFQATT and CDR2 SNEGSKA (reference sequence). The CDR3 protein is CSTPGPGGSYNEQFF. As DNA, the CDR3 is TGCAGTACTCCCGGCCCCGGAGGCTCCTACAATGAGCAGTTCTTC.

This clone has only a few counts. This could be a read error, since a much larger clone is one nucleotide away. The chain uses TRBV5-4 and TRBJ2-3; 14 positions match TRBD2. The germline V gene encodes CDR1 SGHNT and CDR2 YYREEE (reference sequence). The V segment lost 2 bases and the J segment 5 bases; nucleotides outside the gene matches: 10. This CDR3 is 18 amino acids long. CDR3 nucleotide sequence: TGTGCCAGCAGCTTTGTCAGACTAGCGGGGGGGTCTGTAGATACGCAGTATTTT. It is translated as CASSFVRLAGGSVDTQYF. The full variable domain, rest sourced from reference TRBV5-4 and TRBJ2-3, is ETGVTQSPTHLIKTRGQQVTLRCSSQSGHNTVSWYQQALGQGPQFIFQYYREEENGRGNFPPRFSGLQFPNYSSELNVNALELDDSALYLCASSFVRLAGGSVDTQYFGPGTRLTVL.

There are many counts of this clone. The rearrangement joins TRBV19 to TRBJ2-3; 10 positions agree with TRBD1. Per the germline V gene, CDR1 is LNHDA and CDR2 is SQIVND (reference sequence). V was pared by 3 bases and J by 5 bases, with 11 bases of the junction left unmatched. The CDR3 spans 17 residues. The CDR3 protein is CASSITTRGDRGDTQYF. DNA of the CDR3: TGTGCCAGTAGTATCACGACACGTGGGGACAGGGGAGATACGCAGTATTTT.

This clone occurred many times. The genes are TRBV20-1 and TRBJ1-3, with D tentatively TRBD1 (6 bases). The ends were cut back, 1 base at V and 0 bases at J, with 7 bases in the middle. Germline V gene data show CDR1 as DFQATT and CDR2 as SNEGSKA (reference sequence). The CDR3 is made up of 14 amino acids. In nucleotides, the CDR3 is TGCAGTGCTAGAGTGGGACACTCTGGAAACACCATATATTTT. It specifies CSARVGHSGNTIYF.

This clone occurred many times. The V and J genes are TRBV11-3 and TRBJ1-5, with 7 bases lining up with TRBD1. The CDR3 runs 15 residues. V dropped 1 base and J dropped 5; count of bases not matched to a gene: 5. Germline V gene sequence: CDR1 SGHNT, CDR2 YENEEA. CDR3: CASSLVGGGDQPQHF. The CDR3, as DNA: TGTGCCAGCAGCTTAGTAGGGGGCGGGGATCAGCCCCAGCATTTT.

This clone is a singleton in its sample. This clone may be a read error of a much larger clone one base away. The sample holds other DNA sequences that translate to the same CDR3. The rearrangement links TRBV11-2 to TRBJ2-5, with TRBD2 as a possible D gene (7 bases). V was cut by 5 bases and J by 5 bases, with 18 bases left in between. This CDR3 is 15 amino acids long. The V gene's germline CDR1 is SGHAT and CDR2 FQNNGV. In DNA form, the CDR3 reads TGTGCCAGCAGCGACTACGGGGGGCCCTCTGAGACCCAGTACTTC. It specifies CASSDYGGPSETQYF.

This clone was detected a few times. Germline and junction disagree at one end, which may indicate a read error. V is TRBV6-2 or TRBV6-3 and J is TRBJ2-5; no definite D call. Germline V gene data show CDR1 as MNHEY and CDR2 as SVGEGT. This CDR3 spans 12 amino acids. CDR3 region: CASSHVQETKYF. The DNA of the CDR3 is TGTGCCAGCAGCCACGTGCAGGAGACCAAGTACTTC.

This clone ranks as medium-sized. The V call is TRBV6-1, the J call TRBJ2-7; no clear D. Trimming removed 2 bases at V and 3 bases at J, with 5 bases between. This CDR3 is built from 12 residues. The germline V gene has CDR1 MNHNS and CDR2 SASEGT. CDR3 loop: CASSESDYEQYF. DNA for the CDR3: TGTGCCAGCAGTGAATCCGACTACGAGCAGTACTTC.

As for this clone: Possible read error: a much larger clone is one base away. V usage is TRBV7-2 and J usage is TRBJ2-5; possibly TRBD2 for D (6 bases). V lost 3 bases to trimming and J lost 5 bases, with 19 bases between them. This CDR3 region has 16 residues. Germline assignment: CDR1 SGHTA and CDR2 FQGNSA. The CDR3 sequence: CASSFLQASGGETQYF. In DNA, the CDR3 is TGTGCCAGCAGCTTTCTTCAGGCGAGTGGAGGGGAGACCCAGTACTTC.

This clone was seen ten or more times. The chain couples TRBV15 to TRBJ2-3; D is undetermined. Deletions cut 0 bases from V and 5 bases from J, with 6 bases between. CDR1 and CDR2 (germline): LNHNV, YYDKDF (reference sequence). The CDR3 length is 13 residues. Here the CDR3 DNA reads TGTGCCACCAGCAGAGATCTGAAAGATACGCAGTATTTT. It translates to CATSRDLKDTQYF.

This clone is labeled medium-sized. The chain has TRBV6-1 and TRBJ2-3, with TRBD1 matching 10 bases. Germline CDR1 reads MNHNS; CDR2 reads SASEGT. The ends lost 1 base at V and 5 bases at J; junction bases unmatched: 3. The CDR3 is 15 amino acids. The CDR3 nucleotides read TGTGCCAGCAGTGAAGGGACAGGGGGAGTAGATACGCAGTATTTT. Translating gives CASSEGTGGVDTQYF.

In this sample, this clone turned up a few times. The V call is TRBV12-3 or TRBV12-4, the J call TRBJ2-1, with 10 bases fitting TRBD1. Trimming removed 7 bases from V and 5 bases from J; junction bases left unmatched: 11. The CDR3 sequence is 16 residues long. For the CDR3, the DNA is TGTGCCAGCATGGGACAGGGGTCAGCCCTCCACAATGAGCAGTTCTTC. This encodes CASMGQGSALHNEQFF.

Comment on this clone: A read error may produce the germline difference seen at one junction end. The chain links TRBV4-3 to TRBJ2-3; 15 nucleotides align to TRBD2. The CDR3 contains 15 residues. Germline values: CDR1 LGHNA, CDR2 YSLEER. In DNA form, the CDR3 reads TGCGCCAGCAGCAGGACTAGCGGGGGGGTGTGTACGCAGTACTTT. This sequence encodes CASSRTSGGVCTQYF.

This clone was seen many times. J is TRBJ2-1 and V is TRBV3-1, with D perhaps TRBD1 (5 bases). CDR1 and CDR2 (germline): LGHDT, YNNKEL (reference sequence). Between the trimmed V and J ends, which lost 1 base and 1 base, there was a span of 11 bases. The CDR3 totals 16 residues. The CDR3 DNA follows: TGTGCCAGCAGCCAAGGGCCGTCAGGGTCCTACAATGAGCAGTTCTTC. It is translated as CASSQGPSGSYNEQFF.

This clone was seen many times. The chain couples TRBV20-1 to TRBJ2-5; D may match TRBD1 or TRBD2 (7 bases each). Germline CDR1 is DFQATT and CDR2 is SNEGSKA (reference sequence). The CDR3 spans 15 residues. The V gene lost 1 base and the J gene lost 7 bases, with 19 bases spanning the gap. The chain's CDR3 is CSARVPRGGSGTQYF. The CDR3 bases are TGCAGTGCTAGAGTGCCCAGGGGGGGCTCCGGGACCCAGTACTTC.

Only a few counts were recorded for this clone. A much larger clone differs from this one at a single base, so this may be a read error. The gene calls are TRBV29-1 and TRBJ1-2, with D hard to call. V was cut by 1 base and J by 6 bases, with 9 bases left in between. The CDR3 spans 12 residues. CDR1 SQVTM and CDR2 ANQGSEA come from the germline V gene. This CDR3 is CSVEAWEHGYTF. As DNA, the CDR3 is TGCAGCGTTGAAGCATGGGAGCATGGCTACACCTTC.

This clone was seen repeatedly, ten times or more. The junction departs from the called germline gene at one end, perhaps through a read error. The CDR3 spells CVSSPQMGKNTEAFF. The CDR3 bases are TGTGTCAGCAGCCCCCAGATGGGTAAGAACACTGAAGCTTTCTTT. The J gene is TRBJ1-1, the V gene TRBV7-3, with D unclear. CDR3 size: 15 residues. CDR1 and CDR2 (germline): SGHTA, FQGTGA. The whole variable domain, remainder taken from reference TRBV7-3 and TRBJ1-1, is GAGVSQTPSNKVTEKGKYVELRCDPISGHTALYWYRQSLGQGPEFLIYFQGTGAADDSGLPNDRFFAVRPEGSVSTLKIQRTERGDSAVYLCVSSPQMGKNTEAFFGQGTRLTVV.

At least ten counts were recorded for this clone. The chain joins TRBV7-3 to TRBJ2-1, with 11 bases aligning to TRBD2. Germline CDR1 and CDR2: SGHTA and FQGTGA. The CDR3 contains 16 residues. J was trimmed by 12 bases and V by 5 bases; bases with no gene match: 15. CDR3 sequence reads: CASSPEPGLAEQGQFF. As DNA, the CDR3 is TGTGCCAGCAGCCCCGAACCGGGACTAGCGGAACAGGGGCAGTTCTTC.

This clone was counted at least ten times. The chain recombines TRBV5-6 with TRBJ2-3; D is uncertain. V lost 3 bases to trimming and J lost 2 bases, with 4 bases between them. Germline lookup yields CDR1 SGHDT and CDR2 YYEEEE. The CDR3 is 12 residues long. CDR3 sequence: CASSSNTDTQYF. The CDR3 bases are TGTGCCAGCAGCTCCAACACAGATACGCAGTATTTT.

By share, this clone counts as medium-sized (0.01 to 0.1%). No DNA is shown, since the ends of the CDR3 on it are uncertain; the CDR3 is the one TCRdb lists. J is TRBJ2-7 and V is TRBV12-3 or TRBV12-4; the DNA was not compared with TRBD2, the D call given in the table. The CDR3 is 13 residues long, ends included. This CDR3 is CASSFGGGSAKYF.

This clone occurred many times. CDR3 loop: CSAPRLRLYNEQFF. The CDR3 DNA reads TGCAGTGCCCCCCGACTACGACTCTACAATGAGCAGTTCTTC. The chain uses TRBV20-1 and TRBJ2-1, with D perhaps matching TRBD2 (5 bases). Trimming shortened V by 6 bases and J by 3 bases, and 15 bases separated the two germline ends. The CDR3 contains 14 residues. Looked up from germline, CDR1 is DFQATT and CDR2 is SNEGSKA (reference sequence).

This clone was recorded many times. The chain's CDR3 is CSVLGTRFYNEQFF. As DNA, the CDR3 is TGCAGCGTGCTCGGGACTAGGTTTTACAATGAGCAGTTCTTC. This rearrangement joins TRBV29-1 to TRBJ2-1, with 8 bases fitting TRBD2. Trimming took 6 bases from V and 4 from J; bases not matched to a gene: 8. Per the germline V gene, CDR1 is SQVTM and CDR2 is ANQGSEA. This CDR3 contains 14 residues.

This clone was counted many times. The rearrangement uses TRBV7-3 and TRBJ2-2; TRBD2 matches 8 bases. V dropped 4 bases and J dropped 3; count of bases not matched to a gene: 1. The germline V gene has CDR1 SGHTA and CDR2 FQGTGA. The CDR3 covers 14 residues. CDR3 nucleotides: TGTGCCAGCAGCTCGGGGGGGGACACCGGGGAGCTGTTTTTT. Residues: CASSSGGDTGELFF.

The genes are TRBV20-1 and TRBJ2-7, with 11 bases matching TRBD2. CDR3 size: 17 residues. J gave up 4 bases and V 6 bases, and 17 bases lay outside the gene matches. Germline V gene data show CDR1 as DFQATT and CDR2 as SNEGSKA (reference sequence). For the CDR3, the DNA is TGCAGTGCCTCCTCTCCGGGACAGGGACTAGCGGATTACGAGCAGTACTTC. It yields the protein CSASSPGQGLADYEQYF.

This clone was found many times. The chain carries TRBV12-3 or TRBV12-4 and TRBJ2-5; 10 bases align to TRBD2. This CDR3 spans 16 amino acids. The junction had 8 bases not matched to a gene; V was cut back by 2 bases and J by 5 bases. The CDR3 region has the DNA TGTGCCAGCAGTTTACGCCTAGCGGGAGCTGGTGAGACCCAGTACTTC. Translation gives CASSLRLAGAGETQYF.

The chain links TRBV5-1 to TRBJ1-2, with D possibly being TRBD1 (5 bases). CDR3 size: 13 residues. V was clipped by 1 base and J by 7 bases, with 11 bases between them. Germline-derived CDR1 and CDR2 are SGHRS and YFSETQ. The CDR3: CASSLPGALGYTF. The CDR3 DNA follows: TGCGCCAGCAGCTTGCCCGGGGCGCTTGGCTACACCTTC.

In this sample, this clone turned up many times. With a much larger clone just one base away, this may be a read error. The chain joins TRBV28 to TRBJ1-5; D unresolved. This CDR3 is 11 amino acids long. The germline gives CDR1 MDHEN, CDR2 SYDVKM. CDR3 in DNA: TGTGCCAGCAGCATAAATCAGCGGTGTGTGTTT. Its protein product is CASSINQRCVF.

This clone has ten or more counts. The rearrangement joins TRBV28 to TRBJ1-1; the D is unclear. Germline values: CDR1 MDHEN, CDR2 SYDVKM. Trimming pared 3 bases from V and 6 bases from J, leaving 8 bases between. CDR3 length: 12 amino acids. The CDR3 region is CASSLIGPEAFF. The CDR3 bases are TGTGCCAGCAGTTTGATCGGTCCTGAAGCTTTCTTT.

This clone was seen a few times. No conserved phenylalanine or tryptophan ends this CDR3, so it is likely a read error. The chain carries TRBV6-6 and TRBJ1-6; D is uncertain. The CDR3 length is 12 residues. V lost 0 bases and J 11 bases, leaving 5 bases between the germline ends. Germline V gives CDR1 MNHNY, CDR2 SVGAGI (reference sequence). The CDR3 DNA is TGTGCCAGCAGTTACTCGAGAGCACCCCTCCACCTT. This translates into CASSYSRAPLHL.